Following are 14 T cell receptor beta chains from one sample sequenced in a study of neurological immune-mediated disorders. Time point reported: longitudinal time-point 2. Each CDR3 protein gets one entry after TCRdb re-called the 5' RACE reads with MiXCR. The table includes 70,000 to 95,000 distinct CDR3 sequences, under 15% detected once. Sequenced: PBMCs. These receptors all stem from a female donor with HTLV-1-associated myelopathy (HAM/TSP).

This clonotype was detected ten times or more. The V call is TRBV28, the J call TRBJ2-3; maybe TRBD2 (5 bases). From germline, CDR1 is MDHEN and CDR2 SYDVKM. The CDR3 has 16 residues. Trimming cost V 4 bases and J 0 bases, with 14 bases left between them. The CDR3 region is CASSSPGYASTDTQYF. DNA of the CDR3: TGTGCCAGCAGTTCCCCGGGATACGCTAGCACAGATACGCAGTATTTT.

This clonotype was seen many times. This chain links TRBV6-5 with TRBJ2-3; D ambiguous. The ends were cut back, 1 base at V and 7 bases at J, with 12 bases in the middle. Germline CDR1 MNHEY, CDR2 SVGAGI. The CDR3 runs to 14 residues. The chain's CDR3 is CASSYLISRNTQYF. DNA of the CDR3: TGTGCCAGCAGTTACTTGATTAGCAGAAATACGCAGTATTTT.

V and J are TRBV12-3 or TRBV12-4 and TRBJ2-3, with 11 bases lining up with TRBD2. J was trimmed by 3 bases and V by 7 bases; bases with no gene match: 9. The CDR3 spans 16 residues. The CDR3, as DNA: TGTGCCAGCACCCCGGGGACTAGCGGTCCAACAGATACGCAGTATTTT. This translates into CASTPGTSGPTDTQYF.

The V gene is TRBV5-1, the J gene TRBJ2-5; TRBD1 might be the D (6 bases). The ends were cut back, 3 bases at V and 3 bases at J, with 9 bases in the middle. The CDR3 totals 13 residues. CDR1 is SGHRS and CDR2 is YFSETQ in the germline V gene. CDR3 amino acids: CASSYWTEETQYF. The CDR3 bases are TGCGCCAGCAGCTACTGGACAGAAGAGACCCAGTACTTC.

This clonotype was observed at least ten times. In nucleotides, the CDR3 is TGCGCCAGCAGCTTCGGGACAGGGCCCACTAACTATGGCTACACCTTC. Residues: CASSFGTGPTNYGYTF. The chain joins TRBV5-1 to TRBJ1-2; 9 bases match TRBD1. V was clipped by 2 bases and J by 0 bases; unmatched bases: 5. The CDR3 contains 16 residues. CDR1 and CDR2 (germline): SGHRS, YFSETQ.

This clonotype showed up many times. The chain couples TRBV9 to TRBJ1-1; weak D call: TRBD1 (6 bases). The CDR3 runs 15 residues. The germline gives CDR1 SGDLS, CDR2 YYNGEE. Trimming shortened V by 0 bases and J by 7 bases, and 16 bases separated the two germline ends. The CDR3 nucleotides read TGTGCCAGCAGCGTAGCAGGGGTCGATCAGGGTGAAGCTTTCTTT. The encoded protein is CASSVAGVDQGEAFF. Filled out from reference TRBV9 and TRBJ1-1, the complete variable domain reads DSGVTQTPKHLITATGQRVTLRCSPRSGDLSVYWYQQSLDQGLQFLIQYYNGEERAKGNILERFSAQQFPDLHSELNLSSLELGDSALYFCASSVAGVDQGEAFFGQGTRLTVV.

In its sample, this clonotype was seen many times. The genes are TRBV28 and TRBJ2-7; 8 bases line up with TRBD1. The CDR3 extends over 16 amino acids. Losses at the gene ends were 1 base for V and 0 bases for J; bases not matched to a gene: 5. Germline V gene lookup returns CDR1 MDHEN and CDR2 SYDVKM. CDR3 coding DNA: TGTGCCAGCAGTTTATTAGGGGACAGGCGCTCCTACGAGCAGTACTTC. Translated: CASSLLGDRRSYEQYF.

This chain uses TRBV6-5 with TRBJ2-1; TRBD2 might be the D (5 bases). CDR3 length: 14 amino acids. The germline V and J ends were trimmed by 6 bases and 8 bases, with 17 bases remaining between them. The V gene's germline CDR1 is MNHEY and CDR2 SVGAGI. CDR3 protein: CASRPGLGLHEQFF. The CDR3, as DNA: TGTGCCAGCAGACCTGGACTGGGCCTTCATGAGCAGTTCTTC.

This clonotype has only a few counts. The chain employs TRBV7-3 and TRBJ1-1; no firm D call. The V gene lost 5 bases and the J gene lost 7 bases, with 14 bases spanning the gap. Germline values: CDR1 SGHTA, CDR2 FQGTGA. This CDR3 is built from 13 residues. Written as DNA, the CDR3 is TGTGCCAGCAGCCAAAGCTCGGCCGATGAAGCTTTCTTT. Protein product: CASSQSSADEAFF. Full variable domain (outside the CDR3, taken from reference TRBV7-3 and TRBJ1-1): GAGVSQTPSNKVTEKGKYVELRCDPISGHTALYWYRQSLGQGPEFLIYFQGTGAADDSGLPNDRFFAVRPEGSVSTLKIQRTERGDSAVYLCASSQSSADEAFFGQGTRLTVV.

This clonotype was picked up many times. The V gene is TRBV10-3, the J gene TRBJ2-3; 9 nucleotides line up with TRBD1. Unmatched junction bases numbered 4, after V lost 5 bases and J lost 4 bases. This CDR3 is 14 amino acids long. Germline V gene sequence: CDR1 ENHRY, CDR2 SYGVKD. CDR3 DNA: TGTGCCATCAGTACGGGACAGGGAGCAGATACGCAGTATTTT. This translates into CAISTGQGADTQYF.

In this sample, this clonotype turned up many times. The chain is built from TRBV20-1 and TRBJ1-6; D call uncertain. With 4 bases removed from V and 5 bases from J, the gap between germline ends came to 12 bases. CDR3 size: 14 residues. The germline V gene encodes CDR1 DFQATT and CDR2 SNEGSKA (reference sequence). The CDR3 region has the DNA TGCAGTGCTAAAGACCGACCCAATAATTCACCCCTCCACTTT. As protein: CSAKDRPNNSPLHF.

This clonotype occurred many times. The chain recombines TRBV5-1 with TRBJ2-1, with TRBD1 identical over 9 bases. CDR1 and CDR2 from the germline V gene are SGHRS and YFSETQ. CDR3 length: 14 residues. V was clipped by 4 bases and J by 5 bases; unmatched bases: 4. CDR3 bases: TGCGCCAGCAGCAAGGGACAGGGAGACAATGAGCAGTTCTTC. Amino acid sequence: CASSKGQGDNEQFF.

CDR3 sequence (DNA): TGTGCCAGCAGCTTAGGTCTTAGGCTAGCGGGGGCCAACTACGAGCAGTACTTC. Protein: CASSLGLRLAGANYEQYF. The chain combines TRBV11-2 with TRBJ2-7; 10 positions match TRBD2. The V gene end was trimmed by 1 base and the J gene end by 3 bases; junction bases not matched to a gene: 12. This CDR3 region has 18 residues. The germline V gene encodes CDR1 SGHAT and CDR2 FQNNGV.

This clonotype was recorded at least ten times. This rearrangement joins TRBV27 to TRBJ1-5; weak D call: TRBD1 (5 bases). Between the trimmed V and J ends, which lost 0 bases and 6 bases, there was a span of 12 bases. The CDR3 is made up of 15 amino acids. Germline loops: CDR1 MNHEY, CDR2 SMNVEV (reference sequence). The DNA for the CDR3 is TGTGCCAGCAGTTTATCAAAAAGGGGCACTCAGCCCCAGCATTTT. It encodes CASSLSKRGTQPQHF.